This entry lists 28 T cell receptor beta chains sequenced from one sample in a study of T cells after yellow fever vaccination. From the 5' RACE reads, TCRdb called clonotypes with MiXCR, one entry per CDR3 protein. The sample has 500,000 to 550,000 distinct CDR3 sequences, around a fifth seen once; the top ten hold about 15%. The starting material was PBMCs, obtained 21 days after the first yellow fever vaccination. The receptors stem from a man aged 18 to 29 who received the YFV17D yellow fever vaccine.

The chain has TRBV7-9 and TRBJ2-7; 10 nucleotides match TRBD1. Germline CDR1 reads SEHNR; CDR2 reads FQNEAQ (reference sequence). This CDR3 comprises 16 residues. V dropped 3 bases and J dropped 3; count of bases not matched to a gene: 8. This CDR3 reads CASSLGTGVTIYEQYF. The CDR3 DNA sequence: TGTGCCAGCAGCTTGGGGACAGGGGTCACAATCTACGAGCAGTACTTC.

The table lists this clonotype with a few counts. The genes are TRBV9 and TRBJ2-3; D is possibly TRBD1 (5 bases). Germline CDR1 SGDLS, CDR2 YYNGEE. V was shortened by 4 bases and J by 2 bases, with 14 bases between the two germline ends. The CDR3 covers 15 residues. This CDR3 is CASSPRGVYTDTQYF. DNA for the CDR3: TGTGCCAGCAGCCCAAGGGGTGTTTACACAGATACGCAGTATTTT.

In its sample, this clonotype was seen a few times. The rearrangement joins TRBV6-1 to TRBJ2-6, with D perhaps TRBD2 (5 bases). This CDR3 region has 15 residues. Trimming shortened V by 7 bases and J by 0 bases, and 10 bases separated the two germline ends. Germline V gene sequence: CDR1 MNHNS, CDR2 SASEGT. The CDR3 is CASKLGSSGANVLTF. CDR3 sequence (DNA): TGTGCCAGCAAACTTGGGAGCTCTGGGGCCAACGTCCTGACTTTC.

This clonotype was picked up many times. The chain links TRBV7-2 to TRBJ2-3; 7 bases align to TRBD2. CDR3 length: 13 amino acids. The junction had 4 bases not matched to a gene; V was cut back by 6 bases and J by 4 bases. The V gene's germline CDR1 is SGHTA and CDR2 FQGNSA. This CDR3 is CASRGGVPDTQYF. CDR3 bases: TGTGCCAGCAGGGGAGGGGTCCCAGATACGCAGTATTTT.

The chain uses TRBV7-8 and TRBJ2-5; 7 bases map to TRBD1. This CDR3 is built from 15 residues. CDR1 is SGHVS and CDR2 is FQNEAQ in the germline V gene. J was trimmed by 3 bases and V by 4 bases; bases with no gene match: 8. CDR3 protein: CASSWAGDSKETQYF. CDR3 in DNA: TGTGCCAGCAGCTGGGCTGGGGACAGTAAAGAGACCCAGTACTTC.

The rearrangement joins TRBV5-1 to TRBJ1-1; D unresolved. V was shortened by 6 bases and J by 1 base, with 10 bases between the two germline ends. Germline V gene lookup returns CDR1 SGHRS and CDR2 YFSETQ. The CDR3 has 13 amino acids. The CDR3 DNA sequence: TGCGCCAGCACCCAGGACGGGAACACTGAAGCTTTCTTT. It encodes CASTQDGNTEAFF. The full variable domain, completed using reference TRBV5-1 and TRBJ1-1, is KAGVTQTPRYLIKTRGQQVTLSCSPISGHRSVSWYQQTPGQGLQFLFEYFSETQRNKGNFPGRFSGRQFSNSRSEMNVSTLELGDSALYLCASTQDGNTEAFFGQGTRLTVV.

Many counts were recorded for this clonotype. V and J are TRBV7-9 and TRBJ2-1, with 11 bases fitting TRBD1. After removal of 5 bases from V and 15 bases from J, the junction contained 9 bases not matched to a gene. In germline, CDR1 is SEHNR, CDR2 FQNEAQ (reference sequence). This CDR3 spans 13 amino acids. CDR3 sequence reads: CASSLNLGQGAFF. The CDR3 nucleotides are TGTGCCAGCAGCCTCAACCTTGGACAGGGGGCGTTCTTC.

This clonotype was observed a handful of times. V usage is TRBV12-3 or TRBV12-4 and J usage is TRBJ2-1, with 7 nucleotides matching TRBD2. This CDR3 has 14 residues. Trimming removed 7 bases from V and 5 bases from J; junction bases left unmatched: 8. For the CDR3, the DNA is TGTGCCAGCATCAGGGACTACCGGAACAATGAGCAGTTCTTC. Its translation: CASIRDYRNNEQFF.

This clonotype was seen more than once but under ten times. This chain joins TRBV5-1 and TRBJ2-1; D may correspond to TRBD1 or TRBD2 (5 bases each). V lost 0 bases, J lost 0 bases, and 10 bases lay in between. Per germline, CDR1 SGHRS and CDR2 YFSETQ. The CDR3 consists of 16 residues. CDR3 protein: CASSLGGANSYNEQFF. The CDR3 DNA reads TGCGCCAGCAGCTTGGGAGGGGCCAACTCCTACAATGAGCAGTTCTTC.

This clonotype was seen more than once but under ten times. The rearrangement uses TRBV29-1 and TRBJ2-6; D is unclear. V dropped 1 base and J dropped 0 bases, with 4 bases sitting between them. The germline CDR1 and CDR2 sequences are SQVTM and ANQGSEA. The CDR3 consists of 14 residues. In nucleotides, the CDR3 is TGCAGCGTTGAAGCCGGCTCTGGGGCCAACGTCCTGACTTTC. Protein sequence: CSVEAGSGANVLTF.

This clonotype was recorded many times. The chain joins TRBV25-1 to TRBJ2-5, with D unresolved. Trimming left V 3 bases short and J 0 bases short, with 11 bases between. The CDR3 has 15 residues. The germline V gene has CDR1 MGHDK and CDR2 SYGVNS. DNA of the CDR3: TGTGCCAGCAGTGACGGCATGGACGACCAAGAGACCCAGTACTTC. Translated, it gives CASSDGMDDQETQYF.

This clonotype was counted between two and nine times. The gene calls are TRBV11-2 and TRBJ1-1; D not resolved. V lost 5 bases and J 3 bases, leaving 4 bases between the germline ends. This CDR3 is built from 11 residues. Germline lookup yields CDR1 SGHAT and CDR2 FQNNGV. The CDR3 sequence: CASSQHTEAFF. The CDR3 DNA reads as TGTGCCAGCAGCCAACACACTGAAGCTTTCTTT. Using reference TRBV11-2 and TRBJ1-1 for the parts outside the CDR3, the full variable domain is EAGVAQSPRYKIIEKRQSVAFWCNPISGHATLYWYQQILGQGPKLLIQFQNNGVVDDSQLPKDRFSAERLKGVDSTLKIQPAKLEDSAVYLCASSQHTEAFFGQGTRLTVV.

The genes are TRBV6-4 and TRBJ2-5; D ambiguous. Germline CDR1 is MRHNA and CDR2 is SNTAGT. CDR3 length equals 13 residues. V lost 4 bases and J lost 5, with 11 bases in between. DNA of the CDR3: TGTGCCAGCAGTGGGAGACACAATGAGACCCAGTACTTC. This codes for CASSGRHNETQYF.

This clonotype was seen a handful of times. This chain uses TRBV10-3 with TRBJ2-3; 12 nucleotides match TRBD1. The germline gives CDR1 ENHRY, CDR2 SYGVKD. V shed 6 bases, J shed 1 base, and the junction held 8 bases outside the gene matches. The CDR3 is 17 amino acids. CDR3 protein: CAIRTGQGAHGTDTQYF. Written as DNA, the CDR3 is TGTGCCATCAGAACGGGACAGGGGGCGCATGGCACAGATACGCAGTATTTT.

This clonotype was observed a few times. The chain couples TRBV5-1 to TRBJ2-5; D is perhaps TRBD2 (5 bases). This CDR3 has 14 amino acids. The germline V gene encodes CDR1 SGHRS and CDR2 YFSETQ. The V end lost 1 base, the J end lost 2 bases, and 9 bases lay between the germline ends. CDR3 region: CASSLMSGQETQYF. The CDR3 region has the DNA TGCGCCAGCAGCTTGATGAGCGGACAAGAGACCCAGTACTTC.

Concerning this clonotype: This may arise from a read error, as a much more abundant clone is one base away. The CDR3 sequence is CAISQTREVPQYF. CDR3 in DNA: TGCGCCATCAGCCAAACCAGGGAAGTGCCCCAGTACTTC. The V gene is TRBV4-3, the J gene TRBJ2-5; a weak D match, TRBD1 (5 bases). In germline, CDR1 is LGHNA, CDR2 YSLEER. The CDR3 consists of 13 residues.

This clonotype was seen more than once but under ten times. This chain uses TRBV6-5 with TRBJ2-5, with TRBD2 matching over 10 bases. Germline values: CDR1 MNHEY, CDR2 SVGAGI. Germline trimming cut 2 bases from V and 1 base from J; bases unmatched to any gene: 10. The CDR3 loop spans 18 amino acids. CDR3 coding DNA: TGTGCCAGCAGTTACGGTCTAGCGGGGGACCCTTTCCAAGAGACCCAGTACTTC. This codes for CASSYGLAGDPFQETQYF.

The J gene is TRBJ2-1, the V gene TRBV7-9, with D unclear. Germline lookup yields CDR1 SEHNR and CDR2 FQNEAQ (reference sequence). The germline V and J ends were trimmed by 11 bases and 9 bases, with 23 bases remaining between them. CDR3 size: 14 residues. CDR3 amino acids: CASRRARSEGEQFF. The CDR3 DNA sequence: TGTGCCTCAAGACGGGCCAGGTCAGAAGGTGAGCAGTTCTTC.

In this sample, this clonotype turned up a few times. This chain's CDR3 is CASSMAGGPDTQYF. The CDR3 DNA sequence: TGTGCCAGCTCGATGGCGGGGGGGCCAGATACGCAGTATTTT. V and J are TRBV7-2 and TRBJ2-3, with 9 positions matching TRBD2. This CDR3 is built from 14 residues. V was pared by 8 bases and J by 4 bases, with 7 bases of the junction left unmatched. Germline V gene lookup returns CDR1 SGHTA and CDR2 FQGNSA.

The rearrangement joins TRBV12-3 or TRBV12-4 to TRBJ1-4; 7 nucleotides line up with TRBD1. This CDR3 has 12 residues. The V segment lost 9 bases and the J segment 8 bases; nucleotides outside the gene matches: 6. Written as DNA, the CDR3 is TGTGCCAGTAGACAGGGAGGGGAAAAACTGTTTTTT. As protein: CASRQGGEKLFF.

In its sample, this clonotype was seen a few times. The chain uses TRBV7-9 and TRBJ2-7; 8 nucleotides agree with TRBD2. The CDR3 runs to 15 residues. After removal of 5 bases from V and 5 bases from J, the junction contained 11 bases not matched to a gene. From germline, CDR1 is SEHNR and CDR2 FQNEAQ (reference sequence). CDR3 protein: CASSLGFGTRHEQYF. The CDR3 DNA reads as TGTGCCAGCAGCCTAGGGTTCGGGACTAGACACGAGCAGTACTTC.

The genes are TRBV6-1 and TRBJ2-1, with D hard to call. Between the trimmed V and J ends, which lost 7 bases and 3 bases, there was a span of 13 bases. Germline assignment: CDR1 MNHNS and CDR2 SASEGT. The CDR3 extends over 14 amino acids. This CDR3 is CASTLGSGYNEQFF. CDR3 sequence (DNA): TGTGCCAGCACCCTGGGGTCGGGCTACAATGAGCAGTTCTTC.

This chain uses TRBV7-3 with TRBJ2-3; 9 bases are shared with TRBD2. Germline-derived CDR1 and CDR2 are SGHTA and FQGTGA. V lost 4 bases, J lost 2 bases, and 4 bases stayed unmatched. The CDR3 sequence is 15 residues long. The CDR3 DNA is TGTGCCAGCAGCTCCAGCGGGGGGATCACAGATACGCAGTATTTT. It translates to CASSSSGGITDTQYF.

In DNA form, the CDR3 reads TGTGCCAGCAGCCAGTCTGGGGAGCTGTTTTTT. Protein sequence: CASSQSGELFF. The V gene is TRBV4-2, the J gene TRBJ2-2, with D unclear. CDR3 size: 11 residues. Trimming took off 3 bases at V and 8 bases at J, with 4 bases between the two ends. Germline lookup yields CDR1 LGHNA and CDR2 YNFKEQ.

This clonotype was detected only a few times. The gene calls are TRBV10-3 and TRBJ1-2; weak D call: TRBD1 (6 bases). The germline gives CDR1 ENHRY, CDR2 SYGVKD. CDR3 length equals 15 residues. Trimming pared 3 bases from V and 7 bases from J, leaving 18 bases between. CDR3 bases: TGTGCCATCAGTGACCAAGACAGGCCTGAGAGTGGCTACACCTTC. Translation: CAISDQDRPESGYTF.

This chain joins TRBV7-9 and TRBJ1-2; D gene uncertain. V lost 5 bases and J lost 14, with 12 bases in between. The CDR3 runs 10 residues. Germline V gene sequence: CDR1 SEHNR, CDR2 FQNEAQ (reference sequence). The CDR3 nucleotides read TGTGCCAGCAGCCCAAAAGTAGATACCTTC. Translated, it gives CASSPKVDTF.

V and J are TRBV7-2 and TRBJ2-2, with a possible D match to TRBD1 (6 bases). This CDR3 is built from 15 residues. Trimming took 2 bases from V and 9 from J, leaving 16 bases between them. Germline loops: CDR1 SGHTA, CDR2 FQGNSA. Written as DNA, the CDR3 is TGTGCCAGCAGCTTAAGTCAGGGGATGCTCCGGGAGCTGTTTTTT. It codes for CASSLSQGMLRELFF.

In its sample, this clonotype was seen a few times. J is TRBJ2-2 and V is TRBV27; a possible D gene is TRBD2 (7 bases). CDR3 length: 16 amino acids. CDR1 is MNHEY, CDR2 SMNVEV, per germline (reference sequence). Trimming took off 7 bases at V and 3 bases at J, with 18 bases between the two ends. For the CDR3, the DNA is TGTGCCAGCACATCGGGGGGCAGACTGGACACCGGGGAGCTGTTTTTT. Translating gives CASTSGGRLDTGELFF.